The 24 T cell receptor beta chains listed next were all sequenced from one sample in a study of blood T cell repertoires in COVID-19. The protocol was immunoSEQ multiplex PCR, while the TCRdb copy is restricted to in-frame clones and leaves out a portion. In the table there are 150,000 to 200,000 clones, about 85% of which are singletons. Input material: peripheral blood. The source is an elderly man with COVID-19, enrolled during active disease.

The CDR3 is CASSRDRTEAFF. In DNA form, the CDR3 reads TGTGCCAGCAGCAGGGATCGCACTGAAGCTTTCTTT. V usage is TRBV7-9 and J usage is TRBJ1-1; D unclear. Per the germline V gene, CDR1 is SEHNR and CDR2 is FQNEAQ (reference sequence). The V end was cut by 5 bases, the J end by 4 bases, with 8 bases between. This CDR3 region has 12 residues.

This rearrangement joins TRBV6-5 to TRBJ1-5, with 9 bases aligning to TRBD1. This CDR3 has 15 residues. The germline gives CDR1 MNHEY, CDR2 SVGAGI. V lost 6 bases to trimming and J lost 6 bases; unmatched junction nucleotides: 9. As DNA, the CDR3 is TGTGCCAGCAGAGAGGGACAGGGTTTTAGTCAGCCCCAGCATTTT. Translated: CASREGQGFSQPQHF.

This chain uses TRBV4-1 with TRBJ1-5; D gene uncertain. This CDR3 has 13 amino acids. Germline values: CDR1 MGHRA, CDR2 YSYEKL. V lost 0 bases, J lost 6 bases, and 6 bases lay in between. The CDR3 DNA follows: TGCGCCAGCAGCCAAGAGCGGGGTCAGCCCCAGCATTTT. Translating it yields CASSQERGQPQHF.

The V and J genes are TRBV6-6 and TRBJ1-1, with TRBD1 identical over 8 bases. Germline CDR1 reads MNHNY; CDR2 reads SVGAGI (reference sequence). J lost 5 bases, V lost 6 bases, and 11 bases had no gene match. The CDR3 runs to 15 residues. The CDR3 spells CASRGQGAHGTEAFF. The DNA of the CDR3 is TGTGCCAGCAGAGGGCAGGGGGCGCACGGGACTGAAGCTTTCTTT.

CDR3 residues: CASISPSTGELFF. In DNA, the CDR3 is TGTGCCAGCATCTCACCTAGCACCGGGGAGCTGTTTTTT. This chain joins TRBV28 and TRBJ2-2; no firm D call. Germline CDR1 reads MDHEN; CDR2 reads SYDVKM. V was shortened by 7 bases and J by 4 bases, with 10 bases between the two germline ends. This CDR3 has 13 amino acids.

This rearrangement joins TRBV12-5 to TRBJ1-2, with a tentative D call TRBD1 (5 bases). This CDR3 comprises 15 residues. V was pared by 3 bases and J by 4 bases, with 15 bases between. The germline gives CDR1 LGHNT, CDR2 FRNRAP. This CDR3 is CASGLSVLGGYGYTF. CDR3 nucleotide sequence: TGTGCTAGTGGTTTATCCGTCCTGGGGGGCTATGGCTACACCTTC. Full variable domain (outside the CDR3, taken from reference TRBV12-5 and TRBJ1-2): DARVTQTPRHKVTEMGQEVTMRCQPILGHNTVFWYRQTMMQGLELLAYFRNRAPLDDSGMPKDRFSAEMPDATLATLKIQPSEPRDSAVYFCASGLSVLGGYGYTFGSGTRLTVV.

The chain combines TRBV2 with TRBJ1-2; D is undetermined. Between the trimmed V and J ends, which lost 4 bases and 6 bases, there was a span of 9 bases. The CDR3 runs to 12 residues. The germline V gene encodes CDR1 SNHLY and CDR2 FYNNEI. The CDR3 nucleotides read TGTGCCAGCAGTGGCCCGGCGGATGGCTACACCTTC. Encoded protein: CASSGPADGYTF. The full variable domain, in which reference TRBV2 and TRBJ1-2 provide the parts outside the CDR3, is EPEVTQTPSHQVTQMGQEVILRCVPISNHLYFYWYRQILGQKVEFLVSFYNNEISEKSEIFDDQFSVERPDGSNFTLKIRSTKLEDSAMYFCASSGPADGYTFGSGTRLTVV.

The CDR3 reads CASSPGTGGGYGYTF. The CDR3, as DNA: TGTGCCAGCAGCCCCGGGACAGGGGGCGGCTATGGCTACACCTTC. This rearrangement joins TRBV3-1 (or the pseudogene TRBV3-2) to TRBJ1-2; 12 bases are shared with TRBD1. The CDR3 length is 15 residues. Looked up from germline, CDR1 is LGHDT and CDR2 is YNNKEL (reference sequence). Trimming at V came to 4 bases and at J to 4 bases, leaving 4 bases not matched to a gene.

This clone was counted between two and nine times. V and J are TRBV7-2 and TRBJ1-1; TRBD1 agrees at 7 bases. The CDR3 spans 14 residues. Germline values: CDR1 SGHTA, CDR2 FQGNSA. Trimming took 5 bases from V and 3 from J; bases not matched to a gene: 6. This CDR3 reads CASSTGVGYTEAFF. The CDR3 DNA sequence: TGTGCCAGCAGCACAGGGGTGGGGTACACTGAAGCTTTCTTT.

The CDR3 sequence: CASSRPAGQGIEGGYTF. CDR3 bases: TGTGCCAGCAGCAGACCTGCGGGACAGGGCATTGAGGGTGGCTACACCTTC. The chain links TRBV21-1 to TRBJ1-2; TRBD1 is the table's D call, not checked against the DNA. TRBV21-1 constitutes a pseudogene. This CDR3 has 17 amino acids.

The chain uses TRBV2 and TRBJ2-7; tentative D call: TRBD1 (5 bases). This CDR3 spans 15 amino acids. V lost 8 bases and J lost 2, with 19 bases in between. CDR1 and CDR2 (germline): SNHLY, FYNNEI. CDR3 loop: CASVKSLQGTYEQYF. The CDR3 coding sequence is TGTGCCAGCGTGAAGTCCCTCCAGGGAACCTACGAGCAGTACTTC.

CDR3 nucleotides: TGTGCCAGCAGCCCTAACCCTGGGGCACGGCACCCTGTACATGGCTACACCTTC. Encoded protein: CASSPNPGARHPVHGYTF. The chain has TRBV11-2 and TRBJ1-2, with TRBD1 as a possible D gene (5 bases). Germline lookup yields CDR1 SGHAT and CDR2 FQNNGV. This CDR3 has 18 amino acids. V lost 5 bases to trimming and J lost 6 bases, with 28 bases between them.

V usage is TRBV6-4 and J usage is TRBJ2-7, with D possibly matching TRBD2 (6 bases). The CDR3 has 11 residues. V was pared by 4 bases and J by 9 bases, with 10 bases between. Germline CDR1 is MRHNA and CDR2 is SNTAGT. In DNA form, the CDR3 reads TGTGCCAGCAGTGCCGACGGGGGGCAGTACTTC. Amino acid sequence: CASSADGGQYF.

This clone was recorded only once. J is TRBJ1-2 and V is TRBV5-1; 7 bases are shared with TRBD1. The CDR3 runs to 13 residues. Unmatched junction bases numbered 5, after V lost 2 bases and J lost 7 bases. From germline, CDR1 is SGHRS and CDR2 YFSETQ. CDR3 amino acids: CASSLTGEAGYTF. The CDR3 nucleotides are TGCGCCAGCAGCTTAACAGGGGAAGCTGGCTACACCTTC.

The chain carries TRBV4-1 and TRBJ2-7, with 10 bases identical to TRBD1. The CDR3 is 15 residues long. With 4 bases clipped from V and 6 bases from J, the junction kept 9 bases outside the gene matches. CDR1 MGHRA and CDR2 YSYEKL come from the germline V gene. Here the CDR3 DNA reads TGCGCCAGCAGCCCTTACCGGGACAGGGGTACCGAGCAGTACTTC. Translation: CASSPYRDRGTEQYF.

A remark on this clone: Other DNA sequences of this sample code for an identical CDR3. This chain links TRBV18 with TRBJ1-1; unclear D gene. Trimming removed 6 bases at V and 1 base at J, with 12 bases between. This CDR3 is 14 amino acids long. Germline lookup yields CDR1 KGHSH and CDR2 LQKENI. The CDR3 DNA reads TGTGCCAGCTCCCCCAGAAGCGAGAACACTGAAGCTTTCTTT. Protein product: CASSPRSENTEAFF.

This chain connects TRBV5-4 to TRBJ1-2; 7 positions match TRBD1. The CDR3 has 16 residues. Germline V gene lookup returns CDR1 SGHNT and CDR2 YYREEE (reference sequence). Unmatched junction bases numbered 13, after V lost 4 bases and J lost 4 bases. CDR3 amino acids: CASSPTRTGGFYGYTF. The DNA for the CDR3 is TGTGCCAGCAGCCCAACACGGACAGGTGGATTCTATGGCTACACCTTC.

This CDR3 reads CASSFHGGPFNEQFF. In DNA form, the CDR3 reads TGTGCCAGCAGTTTCCACGGGGGGCCATTCAATGAGCAGTTCTTC. This chain joins TRBV6-5 and TRBJ2-1, with a weak D call TRBD2 (7 bases). Trimming cost V 4 bases and J 6 bases, with 16 bases left between them. CDR3 length: 15 residues. Germline CDR1 MNHEY, CDR2 SVGAGI.

The chain combines TRBV9 with TRBJ1-1; D perhaps matches TRBD1 (5 bases). V lost 2 bases and J 0 bases, leaving 17 bases between the germline ends. Germline V lookup: CDR1 SGDLS, CDR2 YYNGEE. The CDR3 covers 17 residues. CDR3 DNA sequence: TGTGCCAGCAGCGTCGAGGGGCGGGGAGTCATGAACACTGAAGCTTTCTTT. The encoded protein is CASSVEGRGVMNTEAFF.

This rearrangement joins TRBV3-1 (or the pseudogene TRBV3-2) to TRBJ2-2; TRBD2 might be the D (5 bases). The CDR3 sequence is 19 residues long. V was shortened by 1 base and J by 1 base, with 19 bases between the two germline ends. Looked up from germline, CDR1 is LGHDT and CDR2 is YNNKEL (reference sequence). The CDR3 spells CASSQASSVSNRNTGELFF. Here the CDR3 DNA reads TGTGCCAGCAGCCAAGCTAGCTCAGTCTCGAACCGGAACACCGGGGAGCTGTTTTTT.

This clone was counted many times. The genes are TRBV4-1 and TRBJ1-1, with 9 positions matching TRBD1. V trimming: 5 bases; J trimming: 11 bases; junction bases outside the gene matches: 12. The CDR3 runs 14 residues. Looked up from germline, CDR1 is MGHRA and CDR2 is YSYEKL. CDR3 protein: CASSSIQGAIGAFF. The CDR3 DNA reads as TGCGCCAGCAGCTCAATACAGGGGGCGATAGGTGCTTTCTTT.

This chain joins TRBV11-2 and TRBJ2-5, with D possibly TRBD2 on 5 matching bases. The V gene lost 7 bases and the J gene lost 5 bases, with 17 bases spanning the gap. The CDR3 spans 14 residues. The germline V gene encodes CDR1 SGHAT and CDR2 FQNNGV. The CDR3 coding sequence is TGTGCCAGCACCTTGTCTGGATCGGGGGAGACCCAGTACTTC. The encoded protein is CASTLSGSGETQYF.

The chain employs TRBV5-4 and TRBJ2-3, with 8 bases aligning to TRBD2. CDR3 size: 15 residues. In germline, CDR1 is SGHNT, CDR2 YYREEE (reference sequence). Unmatched junction bases numbered 8, after V lost 6 bases and J lost 2 bases. In DNA, the CDR3 is TGTGCCAGCAATCCGGGAGGGGGGCCCACAGATACGCAGTATTTT. Translating gives CASNPGGGPTDTQYF.

The V call is TRBV7-2, the J call TRBJ2-2; 8 positions agree with TRBD1. This CDR3 region has 15 residues. The V segment lost 3 bases and the J segment 7 bases; nucleotides outside the gene matches: 7. Germline CDR1 SGHTA, CDR2 FQGNSA. CDR3 sequence: CASSFTRGQGGELFF. For the CDR3, the DNA is TGTGCCAGCAGCTTTACCAGGGGGCAAGGCGGGGAGCTGTTTTTT.